These 15 T cell receptor beta chains originate from one sample sequenced in a study of beta chain features in type 1 diabetes. Since all of the isolated RNA was reverse transcribed, expressed TCRB transcripts were what got sequenced. The assay was immunoSEQ multiplex PCR, and TCRdb's table has in-frame clones only and misses some. The sample has about 60,000 clones, about three fifths seen once. The sample consisted of Tregs from blood. The receptors come from a woman aged 18 to 35 in good health.

The V gene is TRBV30, the J gene TRBJ1-3, with no clear D. The CDR3 extends over 13 amino acids. Per the germline V gene, CDR1 is GTSNPN and CDR2 is SVGIG (reference sequence). The V end was cut by 5 bases, the J end by 0 bases, with 8 bases between. The CDR3 loop reads CAWSVLSGNTIYF. DNA of the CDR3: TGTGCCTGGTCCGTTCTCTCTGGAAACACCATATATTTT.

The V gene is TRBV29-1, the J gene TRBJ1-1, with D perhaps matching TRBD1 (6 bases). Trimming removed 2 bases at V and 10 bases at J, with 11 bases between. CDR1 and CDR2 from the germline V gene are SQVTM and ANQGSEA. This CDR3 comprises 11 residues. The CDR3 nucleotides are TGCAGCGTTGAAAGGGGGAACGGAGCTTTCTTT. Translation gives CSVERGNGAFF.

The DNA for the CDR3 is TGTGCCAGCAGTTTTCGGGAGGGTTACGAGCAGTACTTC. Its translation: CASSFREGYEQYF. The chain has TRBV27 and TRBJ2-7; TRBD2 matches 8 bases. This CDR3 has 13 amino acids. Germline-derived CDR1 and CDR2 are MNHEY and SMNVEV (reference sequence). J gave up 4 bases and V 3 bases, and 2 bases lay outside the gene matches.

This chain connects TRBV7-9 to TRBJ2-1; 7 bases are a match to TRBD2. Germline assignment: CDR1 SEHNR and CDR2 FQNEAQ (reference sequence). This CDR3 has 13 amino acids. The J segment lost 7 bases and the V segment lost 6 bases, leaving 6 bases of the junction unmatched. The CDR3: CASRPTSWNEQFF. CDR3 DNA: TGTGCCAGCAGACCGACTAGCTGGAATGAGCAGTTCTTC.

This chain connects TRBV2 to TRBJ2-5; a weak D match, TRBD2 (6 bases). Trimming removed 0 bases at V and 1 base at J, with 9 bases between. The CDR3 length is 15 residues. Germline V gene sequence: CDR1 SNHLY, CDR2 FYNNEI. The CDR3 DNA is TGTGCCAGCAGTGAAGCTGGACTAACCCAAGAGACCCAGTACTTC. Its protein is CASSEAGLTQETQYF.

This clone came up a few times. The genes are TRBV2 and TRBJ2-3, with 8 bases matching TRBD2. V lost 7 bases, J lost 5 bases, and 14 bases stayed unmatched. This CDR3 spans 16 amino acids. Germline V gene sequence: CDR1 SNHLY, CDR2 FYNNEI. The chain's CDR3 is CASMTGLGLLGDTQYF. The CDR3 DNA sequence: TGTGCCAGCATGACGGGACTAGGGCTTTTGGGAGATACGCAGTATTTT.

The chain has TRBV6-5 and TRBJ1-2; D is possibly TRBD1 (6 bases). The CDR3 consists of 14 residues. The germline V gene has CDR1 MNHEY and CDR2 SVGAGI. V was clipped by 4 bases and J by 8 bases, with 17 bases between them. The CDR3 here is CASSSLTGLVGYTF. CDR3 nucleotide sequence: TGTGCCAGCAGTTCCCTGACAGGTCTAGTCGGCTACACCTTC.

This chain connects TRBV7-2 to TRBJ1-2; D is uncertain. The V end was cut by 4 bases, the J end by 0 bases, with 6 bases between. Germline lookup yields CDR1 SGHTA and CDR2 FQGNSA. The CDR3 totals 13 residues. The CDR3 spells CASSSVPNYGYTF. The CDR3 nucleotides are TGTGCCAGCAGCTCTGTCCCTAACTATGGCTACACCTTC.

This clone was seen only a few times. V gene TRBV5-1 combines with J gene TRBJ1-1; TRBD1 is a possible D gene (5 bases). The germline V gene encodes CDR1 SGHRS and CDR2 YFSETQ. Deletions cut 4 bases from V and 4 bases from J, with 11 bases between. This CDR3 is 13 amino acids long. Written as DNA, the CDR3 is TGCGCCAGCAGCCGGGGCGGGAGCACTGAAGCTTTCTTT. This gives the protein CASSRGGSTEAFF.

The CDR3 sequence: CASSRGTSRGGETQYF. CDR3 DNA: TGTGCCAGCAGTCGTGGGACTAGCAGGGGGGGGGAGACCCAGTACTTC. The chain has TRBV27 and TRBJ2-5; 9 nucleotides line up with TRBD2. J lost 5 bases, V lost 5 bases, and 12 bases had no gene match. Germline assignment: CDR1 MNHEY and CDR2 SMNVEV (reference sequence). CDR3 length equals 16 residues.

The chain combines TRBV7-3 with TRBJ2-1, with a tentative D call TRBD2 (5 bases). V shed 0 bases and J shed 7 bases, with 10 bases lying between them. From germline, CDR1 is SGHTA and CDR2 FQGTGA. The CDR3 contains 14 residues. The CDR3 DNA is TGTGCCAGCAGCTTAACGCAGGACTCGAATGAGCAGTTCTTC. The encoded protein is CASSLTQDSNEQFF.

Only a few counts were recorded for this clone. V usage is TRBV6-5 and J usage is TRBJ2-4; no reliable D call. Germline V lookup: CDR1 MNHEY, CDR2 SVGAGI. V was cut by 8 bases and J by 1 base, with 12 bases left in between. This CDR3 is built from 14 residues. CDR3 DNA: TGTGCCAGCCTGTCCCCCAGGGCCAAAAACATTCAGTACTTC. It yields the protein CASLSPRAKNIQYF.

The chain carries TRBV6-5 and TRBJ1-2; tentative D call: TRBD1 (6 bases). V shed 6 bases and J shed 6 bases, with 20 bases lying between them. The germline V gene encodes CDR1 MNHEY and CDR2 SVGAGI. The CDR3 covers 15 residues. The CDR3, as DNA: TGTGCCAGCAGCCCTCAGGGGCGCAACCGGAATGGCTACACCTTC. Protein: CASSPQGRNRNGYTF.

The gene calls are TRBV2 and TRBJ2-7, with 9 positions matching TRBD2. Trimming took 7 bases from V and 6 from J; bases not matched to a gene: 10. The CDR3 totals 14 residues. Germline CDR1 SNHLY, CDR2 FYNNEI. CDR3 residues: CASMLAGALREQYF. The CDR3 coding sequence is TGTGCCAGCATGTTAGCGGGGGCCTTGCGCGAGCAGTACTTC.

The chain recombines TRBV11-2 with TRBJ1-5, with 10 bases that match TRBD1. Germline V gene data show CDR1 as SGHAT and CDR2 as FQNNGV. The CDR3 is made up of 15 amino acids. V lost 3 bases, J lost 7 bases, and 6 bases stayed unmatched. CDR3 loop: CASSFRQGAGQPQHF. DNA of the CDR3: TGTGCCAGCAGCTTTAGACAGGGGGCAGGGCAGCCCCAGCATTTT. Using reference TRBV11-2 and TRBJ1-5 for the parts outside the CDR3, the full variable domain is EAGVAQSPRYKIIEKRQSVAFWCNPISGHATLYWYQQILGQGPKLLIQFQNNGVVDDSQLPKDRFSAERLKGVDSTLKIQPAKLEDSAVYLCASSFRQGAGQPQHFGDGTRLSIL.